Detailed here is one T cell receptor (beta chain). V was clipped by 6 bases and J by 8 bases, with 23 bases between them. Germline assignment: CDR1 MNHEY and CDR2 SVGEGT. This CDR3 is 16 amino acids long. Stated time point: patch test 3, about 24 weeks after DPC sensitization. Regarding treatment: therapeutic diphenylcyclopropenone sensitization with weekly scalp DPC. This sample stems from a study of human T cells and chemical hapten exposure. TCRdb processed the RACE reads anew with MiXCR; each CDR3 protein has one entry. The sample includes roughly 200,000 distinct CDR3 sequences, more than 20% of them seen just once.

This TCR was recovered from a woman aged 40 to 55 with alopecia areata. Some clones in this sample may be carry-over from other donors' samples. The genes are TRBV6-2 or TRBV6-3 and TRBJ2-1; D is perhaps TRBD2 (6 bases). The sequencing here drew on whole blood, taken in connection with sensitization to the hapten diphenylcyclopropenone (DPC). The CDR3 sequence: CASSNRDSPAWHEQFF. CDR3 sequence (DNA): TGTGCCAGCAGCAACCGGGACTCCCCTGCTTGGCATGAGCAGTTCTTC.